These T cell receptor beta chains were read from a single sample in a study of blood T cell repertoires in COVID-19. TCRdb's table, derived via immunoSEQ multiplex PCR, lists solely in-frame clones and lacks some. The sample shows 240,000 or so clones, roughly 77% of them seen only once. The specimen sequenced was peripheral blood. All receptors derive from an elderly woman with acute or convalescent COVID-19. The CDR3 runs from the conserved cysteine through the conserved F or W. The D gene is left open where the match is weak. Clone size is not always given. Where it is, it says once, few, many or a class for expanded clones.

j_gene: TRBJ2-7
v_gene: TRBV29-1
abundance: NA
d_gene: NA
CDR3aa: CSVGGTAYEQYF
CDR3nt: TGCAGCGTTGGCGGGACAGCATACGAGCAGTACTTC

j_gene: TRBJ2-5
v_gene: TRBV6-2/TRBV6-3
abundance: NA
d_gene: TRBD2
CDR3aa: CASSYSTGRGWTQQETQYF
CDR3nt: TGTGCCAGCAGTTACTCCACCGGGAGGGGCTGGACACAACAAGAGACCCAGTACTTC

j_gene: TRBJ2-3
v_gene: TRBV5-1
abundance: NA
d_gene: TRBD2
CDR3aa: CASSFSGTYTDTQYF
CDR3nt: TGCGCCAGCAGCTTTAGCGGGACCTACACAGATACGCAGTATTTT

j_gene: TRBJ2-6
v_gene: TRBV5-1
abundance: NA
d_gene: NA
CDR3aa: CASAVQIMTGANVLTF
CDR3nt: TGCGCCAGCGCCGTACAAATAATGACTGGGGCCAACGTCCTGACTTTC

j_gene: TRBJ1-4
v_gene: TRBV4-2
abundance: NA
d_gene: TRBD1
CDR3aa: CASSPGQSLEKLFF
CDR3nt: TGTGCCAGCAGCCCGGGACAGTCTCTGGAAAAACTGTTTTTT

j_gene: TRBJ1-6
v_gene: TRBV5-1
abundance: NA
d_gene: NA
CDR3aa: CASSLAQGDNSPLHF
CDR3nt: TGCGCCAGCAGCTTGGCCCAGGGTGACAATTCACCCCTCCACTTT

j_gene: TRBJ1-5
v_gene: TRBV19
abundance: once
d_gene: TRBD1
CDR3aa: CASSTTGVTNQPQHF
CDR3nt: TGTGCCAGTAGTACTACAGGGGTCACCAATCAGCCCCAGCATTTT

j_gene: TRBJ2-1
v_gene: TRBV2
abundance: NA
d_gene: TRBD2
CDR3aa: CASSEGGSNEQFF
CDR3nt: TGTGCCAGCAGTGAGGGCGGGAGCAATGAGCAGTTCTTC

j_gene: TRBJ1-3
v_gene: TRBV7-9
abundance: NA
d_gene: NA
CDR3aa: CASSLANSLVGNTIYF
CDR3nt: TGTGCCAGCAGCTTAGCTAACAGCTTAGTTGGAAACACCATATATTTT

j_gene: TRBJ2-7
v_gene: TRBV27
abundance: NA
d_gene: TRBD2
CDR3aa: CASSLSGLAVYEQYF
CDR3nt: TGTGCCAGCAGTTTATCGGGACTAGCGGTCTACGAGCAGTACTTC

j_gene: TRBJ1-1
v_gene: TRBV11-2
abundance: NA
d_gene: NA
CDR3aa: CASSLPTGKNTEAFF
CDR3nt: TGTGCCAGCAGCTTACCCACAGGGAAGAACACTGAAGCTTTCTTT

j_gene: TRBJ1-1
v_gene: TRBV18
abundance: NA
d_gene: NA
CDR3aa: CASSQSVGGRFTEAFF
CDR3nt: TGTGCCAGCTCACAATCAGTGGGGGGGCGTTTCACTGAAGCTTTCTTT

j_gene: TRBJ1-1
v_gene: TRBV6-5
abundance: NA
d_gene: NA
CDR3aa: CASSDRQGGSTEAFF
CDR3nt: TGTGCCAGCAGCGATCGACAAGGAGGGAGCACTGAAGCTTTCTTT

j_gene: TRBJ1-4
v_gene: TRBV25-1
abundance: NA
d_gene: NA
CDR3aa: CASSVGQGRGEKLFF
CDR3nt: TGTGCCAGCAGTGTGGGGCAGGGTAGGGGCGAAAAACTGTTTTTT

j_gene: TRBJ1-6
v_gene: TRBV5-4
abundance: NA
d_gene: TRBD1
CDR3aa: CASSLVRDRNSPLHF
CDR3nt: TGTGCCAGCAGCTTGGTGCGGGACAGAAATTCACCCCTCCACTTT

j_gene: TRBJ2-4
v_gene: TRBV7-9
abundance: NA
d_gene: NA
CDR3aa: CASSLEGPLNIQYF
CDR3nt: TGTGCCAGCAGCTTAGAGGGGCCCCTAAACATTCAGTACTTC

j_gene: TRBJ1-4
v_gene: TRBV4-1
abundance: NA
d_gene: NA
CDR3aa: CASSQDLGQPFLSSF
CDR3nt: TGCGCCAGCAGCCAAGATTTAGGACAGCCTTTTCTCTCCTCTTTT

j_gene: TRBJ2-3
v_gene: TRBV9
abundance: NA
d_gene: TRBD1
CDR3aa: CASSLRGTGDTDTQYF
CDR3nt: TGTGCCAGCAGCTTAAGAGGGACAGGGGACACAGATACGCAGTATTTT

j_gene: TRBJ2-2
v_gene: TRBV5-1
abundance: NA
d_gene: TRBD2
CDR3aa: CASRPLAGVGTGELFF
CDR3nt: TGCGCCAGCAGGCCTCTAGCGGGAGTTGGGACCGGGGAGCTGTTTTTT

j_gene: TRBJ2-5
v_gene: TRBV9
abundance: NA
d_gene: TRBD2
CDR3aa: CASSAGLAGETQYF
CDR3nt: TGTGCCAGCAGCGCGGGACTAGCCGGAGAGACCCAGTACTTC

j_gene: TRBJ1-4
v_gene: TRBV18
abundance: few
d_gene: TRBD1
CDR3aa: CASSTQGGATNEKLFF
CDR3nt: TGTGCCAGCTCGACGCAGGGGGGAGCAACTAATGAAAAACTGTTTTTT

j_gene: TRBJ1-5
v_gene: TRBV6-5
abundance: NA
d_gene: NA
CDR3aa: CASRRVPNQPQHF
CDR3nt: TGTGCCAGCAGGCGGGTGCCAAATCAGCCCCAGCATTTT

j_gene: TRBJ2-3
v_gene: TRBV5-4
abundance: NA
d_gene: NA
CDR3aa: CASSPRTGTTDTQYF
CDR3nt: TGTGCCAGCAGCCCCAGGACTGGAACAACAGATACGCAGTATTTT

j_gene: TRBJ2-5
v_gene: TRBV12-3/TRBV12-4
abundance: few
d_gene: NA
CDR3aa: CASSPTGRWTQYF
CDR3nt: TGTGCCAGCAGCCCGACAGGACGGTGGACCCAGTACTTC

j_gene: TRBJ2-3
v_gene: TRBV3-1/TRBV3-2
abundance: NA
d_gene: NA
CDR3aa: CASSQRSSTDTQYF
CDR3nt: TGTGCCAGCAGCCAACGGTCTAGCACAGATACGCAGTATTTT

j_gene: TRBJ2-5
v_gene: TRBV4-1
abundance: NA
d_gene: NA
CDR3aa: CASSQGGSVARHRETQYF
CDR3nt: TGCGCCAGCAGCCAAGGGGGCTCAGTAGCTAGACATAGGGAGACCCAGTACTTC

j_gene: TRBJ2-7
v_gene: TRBV6-6
abundance: NA
d_gene: TRBD2
CDR3aa: CASSPARLRTSGINEQYF
CDR3nt: TGTGCCAGCAGTCCGGCCCGCCTCCGGACTAGCGGGATCAACGAGCAGTACTTC

j_gene: TRBJ1-3
v_gene: TRBV6-5
abundance: NA
d_gene: TRBD1
CDR3aa: CASRPGTGGNTIYF
CDR3nt: TGTGCCAGCAGACCCGGGACAGGGGGAAACACCATATATTTT

j_gene: TRBJ1-6
v_gene: TRBV6-6
abundance: NA
d_gene: NA
CDR3aa: CASSLGRVGSPLHF
CDR3nt: TGTGCCAGCAGCCTCGGGAGGGTAGGGTCACCCCTCCACTTT

j_gene: TRBJ1-4
v_gene: TRBV5-1
abundance: NA
d_gene: TRBD1
CDR3aa: CASSLMGQGFNEKLFF
CDR3nt: TGCGCCAGCAGCTTGATGGGACAGGGATTTAATGAAAAACTGTTTTTT

j_gene: TRBJ2-7
v_gene: TRBV20-1
abundance: NA
d_gene: TRBD1
CDR3aa: CSASRQGPLDEQYF
CDR3nt: TGCAGTGCAAGTCGACAGGGGCCTCTGGACGAGCAGTACTTC

j_gene: TRBJ2-5
v_gene: TRBV7-8
abundance: once
d_gene: NA
CDR3aa: CASSLAFPGALETQYF
CDR3nt: TGTGCCAGCAGCTTAGCATTTCCAGGGGCCTTGGAGACCCAGTACTTC

j_gene: TRBJ2-1
v_gene: TRBV3-1/TRBV3-2
abundance: NA
d_gene: TRBD2
CDR3aa: CASSRPPRTSGRYNEQFF
CDR3nt: TGTGCCAGCAGCCGACCTCCAAGGACTAGCGGGAGGTACAATGAGCAGTTCTTC

j_gene: TRBJ1-1
v_gene: TRBV7-2
abundance: NA
d_gene: NA
CDR3aa: CASSLEAAPSTEAFF
CDR3nt: TGTGCCAGCAGCTTAGAAGCAGCGCCCAGCACTGAAGCTTTCTTT

j_gene: TRBJ2-7
v_gene: TRBV5-6
abundance: NA
d_gene: TRBD2
CDR3aa: CASRKTLGLAEQYF
CDR3nt: TGTGCCAGCAGGAAGACCCTGGGACTAGCCGAGCAGTACTTC

j_gene: TRBJ1-3
v_gene: TRBV7-9
abundance: few
d_gene: NA
CDR3aa: CASSPEGGTITIYF
CDR3nt: TGTGCCAGCAGCCCCGAGGGGGGGACGATCACCATATATTTT

j_gene: TRBJ2-6
v_gene: TRBV19
abundance: few
d_gene: NA
CDR3aa: CASSIQGSPGANVLTF
CDR3nt: TGTGCCAGTAGTATACAGGGAAGTCCTGGGGCCAACGTCCTGACTTTC

j_gene: TRBJ2-7
v_gene: TRBV4-3
abundance: once
d_gene: NA
CDR3aa: CASSHYRDTAFYEQYF
CDR3nt: TGCGCCAGCAGCCACTATCGGGACACGGCGTTCTACGAGCAGTACTTC

j_gene: TRBJ1-3
v_gene: TRBV5-4
abundance: NA
d_gene: NA
CDR3aa: CASSPTGSGNTIYF
CDR3nt: TGTGCCAGCAGCCCGACAGGATCTGGAAACACCATATATTTT

j_gene: TRBJ2-2
v_gene: TRBV10-2
abundance: NA
d_gene: NA
CDR3aa: CASRGQMNTGELFF
CDR3nt: TGCGCCAGCAGAGGACAGATGAACACCGGGGAGCTGTTTTTT

j_gene: TRBJ2-3
v_gene: TRBV5-1
abundance: NA
d_gene: TRBD1
CDR3aa: CASSKGQGAYYTDTQYF
CDR3nt: TGCGCCAGCAGCAAGGGCCAGGGGGCTTACTACACAGATACGCAGTATTTT

j_gene: TRBJ2-7
v_gene: TRBV6-2/TRBV6-3
abundance: NA
d_gene: TRBD1
CDR3aa: CASSLNWDRGSYEQYF
CDR3nt: TGTGCCAGCAGTCTAAATTGGGACAGGGGCTCCTACGAGCAGTACTTC